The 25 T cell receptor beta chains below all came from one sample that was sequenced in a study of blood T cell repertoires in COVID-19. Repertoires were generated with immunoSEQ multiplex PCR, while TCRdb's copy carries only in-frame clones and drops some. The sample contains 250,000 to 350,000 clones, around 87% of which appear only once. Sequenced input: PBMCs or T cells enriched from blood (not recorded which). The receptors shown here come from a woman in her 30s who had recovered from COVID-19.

CDR3 region: CASSYSSSSSSYNEQFF. The CDR3 DNA reads TGTGCCAGCAGTTACTCCTCATCCTCTAGCTCCTACAATGAGCAGTTCTTC. The chain joins TRBV6-2 or TRBV6-3 to TRBJ2-1; no firm D call. The CDR3 covers 17 residues. CDR1 is MNHEY, CDR2 SVGEGT, per germline. The V end lost 0 bases, the J end lost 0 bases, and 12 bases lay between the germline ends.

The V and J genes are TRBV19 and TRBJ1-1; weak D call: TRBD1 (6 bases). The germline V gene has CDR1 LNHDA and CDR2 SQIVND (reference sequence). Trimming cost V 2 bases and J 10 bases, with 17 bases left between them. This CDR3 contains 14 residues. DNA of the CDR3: TGTGCCAGTAGTATACCGAGGGGGACGGGAGGAGCTTTCTTT. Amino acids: CASSIPRGTGGAFF. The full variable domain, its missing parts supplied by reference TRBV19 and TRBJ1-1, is DGGITQSPKYLFRKEGQNVTLSCEQNLNHDAMYWYRQDPGQGLRLIYYSQIVNDFQKGDIAEGYSVSREKKESFPLTVTSAQKNPTAFYLCASSIPRGTGGAFFGQGTRLTVV.

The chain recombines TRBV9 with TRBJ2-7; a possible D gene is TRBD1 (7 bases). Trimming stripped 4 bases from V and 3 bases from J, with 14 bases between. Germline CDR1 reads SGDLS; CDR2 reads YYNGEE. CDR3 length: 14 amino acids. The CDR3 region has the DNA TGTGCCAGCAGCCCAAGACAGGGAGGCTACGAGCAGTACTTC. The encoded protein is CASSPRQGGYEQYF. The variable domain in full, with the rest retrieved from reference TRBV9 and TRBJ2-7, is DSGVTQTPKHLITATGQRVTLRCSPRSGDLSVYWYQQSLDQGLQFLIQYYNGEERAKGNILERFSAQQFPDLHSELNLSSLELGDSALYFCASSPRQGGYEQYFGPGTRLTVT.

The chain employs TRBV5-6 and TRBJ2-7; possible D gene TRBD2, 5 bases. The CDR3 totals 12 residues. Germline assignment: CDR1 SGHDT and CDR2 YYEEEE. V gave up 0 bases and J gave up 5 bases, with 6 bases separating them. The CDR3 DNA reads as TGTGCCAGCAGCTTGGGGCGGGACGAGCAGTACTTC. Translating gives CASSLGRDEQYF. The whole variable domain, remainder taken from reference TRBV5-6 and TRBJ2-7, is DAGVTQSPTHLIKTRGQQVTLRCSPKSGHDTVSWYQQALGQGPQFIFQYYEEEERQRGNFPDRFSGHQFPNYSSELNVNALLLGDSALYLCASSLGRDEQYFGPGTRLTVT.

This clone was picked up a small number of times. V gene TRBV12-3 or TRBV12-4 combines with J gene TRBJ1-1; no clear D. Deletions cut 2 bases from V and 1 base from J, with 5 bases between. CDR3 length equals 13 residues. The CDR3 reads CASSLWQNTEAFF. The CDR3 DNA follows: TGTGCCAGCAGTTTATGGCAGAACACTGAAGCTTTCTTT.

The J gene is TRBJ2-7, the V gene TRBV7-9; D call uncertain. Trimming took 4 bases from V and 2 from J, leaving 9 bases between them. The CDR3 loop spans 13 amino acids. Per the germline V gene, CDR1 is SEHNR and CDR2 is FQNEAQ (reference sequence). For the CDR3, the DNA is TGTGCCAGCAGCTCGCCGGTTACCTACGAGCAGTACTTC. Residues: CASSSPVTYEQYF.

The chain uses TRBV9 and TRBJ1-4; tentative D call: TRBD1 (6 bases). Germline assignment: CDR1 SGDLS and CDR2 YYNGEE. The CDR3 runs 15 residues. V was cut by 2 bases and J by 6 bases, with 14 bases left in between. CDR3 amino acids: CASSVGTQGYEKLFF. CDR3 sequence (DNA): TGTGCCAGCAGCGTGGGGACCCAGGGGTATGAAAAACTGTTTTTT.

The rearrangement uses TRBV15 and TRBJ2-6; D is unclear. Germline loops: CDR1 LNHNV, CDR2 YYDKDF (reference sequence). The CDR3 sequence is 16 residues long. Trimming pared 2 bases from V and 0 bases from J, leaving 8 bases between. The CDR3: CATSRLSVSGANVLTF. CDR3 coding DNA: TGTGCCACCAGCAGACTAAGTGTCTCTGGGGCCAACGTCCTGACTTTC. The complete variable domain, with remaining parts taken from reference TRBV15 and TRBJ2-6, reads DAMVIQNPRYQVTQFGKPVTLSCSQTLNHNVMYWYQQKSSQAPKLLFHYYDKDFNNEADTPDNFQSRRPNTSFCFLDIRSPGLGDTAMYLCATSRLSVSGANVLTFGAGSRLTVL.

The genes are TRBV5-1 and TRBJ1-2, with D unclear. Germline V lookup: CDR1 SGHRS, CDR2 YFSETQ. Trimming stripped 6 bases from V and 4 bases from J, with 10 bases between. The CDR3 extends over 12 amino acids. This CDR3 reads CASMSRSYGYTF. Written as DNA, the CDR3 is TGCGCCAGCATGTCCAGGTCCTATGGCTACACCTTC. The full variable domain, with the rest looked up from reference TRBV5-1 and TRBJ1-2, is KAGVTQTPRYLIKTRGQQVTLSCSPISGHRSVSWYQQTPGQGLQFLFEYFSETQRNKGNFPGRFSGRQFSNSRSEMNVSTLELGDSALYLCASMSRSYGYTFGSGTRLTVV.

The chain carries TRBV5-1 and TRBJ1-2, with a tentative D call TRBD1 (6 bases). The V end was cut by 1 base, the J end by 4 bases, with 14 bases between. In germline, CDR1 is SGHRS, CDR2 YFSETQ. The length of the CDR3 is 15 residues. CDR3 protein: CASSLRQESSYGYTF. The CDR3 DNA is TGCGCCAGCAGCTTGAGACAGGAATCTTCCTATGGCTACACCTTC.

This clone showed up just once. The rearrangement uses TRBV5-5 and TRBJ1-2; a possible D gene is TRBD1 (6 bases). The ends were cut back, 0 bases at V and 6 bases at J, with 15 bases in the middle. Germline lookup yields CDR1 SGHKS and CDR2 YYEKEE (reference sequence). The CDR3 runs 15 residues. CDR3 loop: CASSLVRDTTHGYTF. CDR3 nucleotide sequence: TGTGCCAGCAGCTTGGTCCGGGACACAACGCATGGCTACACCTTC.

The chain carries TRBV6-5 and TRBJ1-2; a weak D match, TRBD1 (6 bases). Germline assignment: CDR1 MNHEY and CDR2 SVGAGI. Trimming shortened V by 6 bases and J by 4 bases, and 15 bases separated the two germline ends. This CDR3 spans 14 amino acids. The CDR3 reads CASRNQGDIYGYTF. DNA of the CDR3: TGTGCCAGCAGGAACCAAGGGGACATCTATGGCTACACCTTC.

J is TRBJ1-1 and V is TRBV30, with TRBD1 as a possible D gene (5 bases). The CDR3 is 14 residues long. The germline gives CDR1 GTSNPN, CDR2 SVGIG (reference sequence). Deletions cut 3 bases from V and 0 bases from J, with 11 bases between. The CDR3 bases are TGTGCCTGGAGCTCCGGGACTTTGAACACTGAAGCTTTCTTT. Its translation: CAWSSGTLNTEAFF.

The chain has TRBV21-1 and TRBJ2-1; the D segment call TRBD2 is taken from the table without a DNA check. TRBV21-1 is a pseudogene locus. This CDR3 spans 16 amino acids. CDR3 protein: CASSKNTSGAYNEQFF. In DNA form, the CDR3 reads TGTGCCAGCAGCAAAAACACTAGCGGGGCCTACAATGAGCAGTTCTTC.

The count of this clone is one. The CDR3 DNA follows: TGTGCCAGCAGCGCAGGGGGCGAGGGTCGCCACGAGCAGTACTTC. Protein product: CASSAGGEGRHEQYF. The chain links TRBV28 to TRBJ2-7, with 8 bases lining up with TRBD1. The CDR3 runs 15 residues. From germline, CDR1 is MDHEN and CDR2 SYDVKM. Trimming cost V 6 bases and J 5 bases; bases outside gene matches: 12.

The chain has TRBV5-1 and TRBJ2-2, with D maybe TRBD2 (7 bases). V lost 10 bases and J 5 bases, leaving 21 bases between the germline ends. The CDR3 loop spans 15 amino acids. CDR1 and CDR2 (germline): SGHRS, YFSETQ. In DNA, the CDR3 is TGCGCCCGCGCCCTGGGGGGGCGCGGGACCGGGGAGCTGTTTTTT. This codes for CARALGGRGTGELFF.

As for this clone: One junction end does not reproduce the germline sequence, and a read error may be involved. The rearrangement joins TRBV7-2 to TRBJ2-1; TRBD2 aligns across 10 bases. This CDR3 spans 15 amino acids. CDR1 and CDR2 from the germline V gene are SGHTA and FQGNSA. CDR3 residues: CASSVAGGLYNEQFF. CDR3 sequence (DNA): TGTGCCAGCAGCGTAGCGGGGGGTTTGTACAATGAGCAGTTCTTC.

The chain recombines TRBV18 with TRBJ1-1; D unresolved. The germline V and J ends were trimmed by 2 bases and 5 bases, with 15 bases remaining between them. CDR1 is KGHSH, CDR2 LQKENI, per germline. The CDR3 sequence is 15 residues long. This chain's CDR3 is CASSPSTRASTEAFF. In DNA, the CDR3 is TGTGCCAGCTCACCAAGCACGCGGGCGTCAACTGAAGCTTTCTTT.

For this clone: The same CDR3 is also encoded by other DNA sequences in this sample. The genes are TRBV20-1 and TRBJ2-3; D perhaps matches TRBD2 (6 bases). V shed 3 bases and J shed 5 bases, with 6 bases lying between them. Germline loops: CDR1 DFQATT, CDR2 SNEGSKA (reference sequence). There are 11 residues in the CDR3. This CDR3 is CSARRGDTQYF. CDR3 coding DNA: TGCAGTGCTAGGCGGGGAGATACGCAGTATTTT.

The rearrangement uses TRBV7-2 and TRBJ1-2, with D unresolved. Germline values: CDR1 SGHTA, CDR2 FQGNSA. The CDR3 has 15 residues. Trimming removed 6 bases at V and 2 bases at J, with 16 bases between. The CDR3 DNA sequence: TGTGCCAGCAGTTTGGTCGTCACAGACAACTATGGCTACACCTTC. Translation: CASSLVVTDNYGYTF. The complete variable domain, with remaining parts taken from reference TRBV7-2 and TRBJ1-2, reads GAGVSQSPSNKVTEKGKDVELRCDPISGHTALYWYRQSLGQGLEFLIYFQGNSAPDKSGLPSDRFSAERTGGSVSTLTIQRTQQEDSAVYLCASSLVVTDNYGYTFGSGTRLTVV.

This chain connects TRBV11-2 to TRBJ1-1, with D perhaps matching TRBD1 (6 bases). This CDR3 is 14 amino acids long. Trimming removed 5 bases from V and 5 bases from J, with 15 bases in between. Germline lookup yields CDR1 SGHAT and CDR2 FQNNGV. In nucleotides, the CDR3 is TGTGCCAGCAGCCCCGTCAGGGGTGGGACTGAAGCTTTCTTT. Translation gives CASSPVRGGTEAFF.

DNA of the CDR3: TGTGCCAGCAGCTTAAGCTTTACACCGGGACTAAGGAGAAATGGCTCCTACAATGAGCAGTTCTTC. Translated: CASSLSFTPGLRRNGSYNEQFF. The chain joins TRBV7-8 to TRBJ2-1; 7 nucleotides line up with TRBD2. The CDR3 extends over 22 amino acids. With V trimmed by 2 bases and J by 0 bases, 22 bases remained unmatched. Germline loops: CDR1 SGHVS, CDR2 FQNEAQ.

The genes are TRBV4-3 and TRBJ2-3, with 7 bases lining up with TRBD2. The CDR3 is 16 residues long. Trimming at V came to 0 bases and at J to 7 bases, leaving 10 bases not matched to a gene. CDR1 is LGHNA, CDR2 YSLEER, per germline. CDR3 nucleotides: TGCGCCAGCAGCCAAGATGCAAGCGGGGCAGCGTATACGCAGTATTTT. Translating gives CASSQDASGAAYTQYF.

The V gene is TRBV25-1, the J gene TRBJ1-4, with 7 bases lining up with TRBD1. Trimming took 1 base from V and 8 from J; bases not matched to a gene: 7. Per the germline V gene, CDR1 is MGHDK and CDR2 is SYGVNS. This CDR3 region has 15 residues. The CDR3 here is CASSELGAGGEKLFF. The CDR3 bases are TGTGCCAGCAGTGAATTGGGGGCAGGGGGAGAAAAACTGTTTTTT.

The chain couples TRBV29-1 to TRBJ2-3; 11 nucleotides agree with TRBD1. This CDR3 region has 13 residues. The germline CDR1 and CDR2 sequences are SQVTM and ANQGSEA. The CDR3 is CSSRTGGIDTQYF. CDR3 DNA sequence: TGCAGTTCGAGGACAGGGGGCATAGATACGCAGTATTTT.